A single sample is the source of the 6 T cell receptor beta chains below, sequenced in a study of cytomegalovirus exposure and HLA in healthy donors. 13 Jbeta primers and 60 Vbeta primers were used for the PCR. TCRdb's copy holds only in-frame clones and misses some; the assay was immunoSEQ multiplex PCR. Its clone listing holds 130,000 to 150,000 clones. Sequencing was done on a sample of PBMCs. The receptors were sampled from a male donor in good health and CMV-seronegative.

The chain recombines TRBV28 with TRBJ1-6; D ambiguous. The V gene lost 1 base and the J gene lost 5 bases, with 6 bases spanning the gap. CDR3 length: 14 amino acids. Per germline, CDR1 MDHEN and CDR2 SYDVKM. The CDR3 loop is CASSLYQDNSPLHF. CDR3 sequence (DNA): TGTGCCAGCAGTTTATACCAGGATAATTCACCCCTCCACTTT.

V gene TRBV10-1 combines with J gene TRBJ1-1, with D possibly TRBD1 on 5 matching bases. Trimming left V 5 bases short and J 0 bases short, with 10 bases between. Germline CDR1 WNHNN, CDR2 SYGVQD (reference sequence). The CDR3 is 14 residues long. The CDR3 sequence is CASSLFRVNTEAFF. The CDR3 nucleotides are TGCGCCAGCAGTTTATTCAGGGTGAACACTGAAGCTTTCTTT.

The chain couples TRBV6-1 to TRBJ1-5; perhaps TRBD1 as D (5 bases). V dropped 8 bases and J dropped 5 bases, with 16 bases sitting between them. CDR1 is MNHNS, CDR2 SASEGT, per germline. This CDR3 has 14 residues. The CDR3 sequence: CASDAPGGYQPQHF. The DNA of the CDR3 is TGTGCCAGCGACGCCCCGGGGGGATATCAGCCCCAGCATTTT.

The V gene is TRBV19, the J gene TRBJ1-5, with D tentatively TRBD1 (6 bases). From germline, CDR1 is LNHDA and CDR2 SQIVND (reference sequence). This CDR3 is 13 amino acids long. Deletions cut 6 bases from V and 4 bases from J, with 10 bases between. Here the CDR3 DNA reads TGTGCCAGTAGCCGGGACAATAATCAGCCCCAGCATTTT. Translation: CASSRDNNQPQHF.

This rearrangement joins TRBV7-2 to TRBJ1-5; a weak D match, TRBD1 (5 bases). The CDR3 spans 13 residues. Germline V gene data show CDR1 as SGHTA and CDR2 as FQGNSA. V lost 5 bases to trimming and J lost 4 bases, with 9 bases between them. CDR3 loop: CASSRQRNQPQHF. The CDR3 region has the DNA TGTGCCAGCAGCCGACAGAGGAATCAGCCCCAGCATTTT.

This rearrangement joins TRBV18 to TRBJ1-1; D is unresolved. The CDR3 runs to 14 residues. Germline CDR1 and CDR2: KGHSH and LQKENI. V lost 1 base to trimming and J lost 2 bases, with 8 bases between them. CDR3 coding DNA: TGTGCCAGCTCACCACTAGGAGCCAACACTGAAGCTTTCTTT. Amino acid sequence: CASSPLGANTEAFF.